This T cell receptor (beta chain) comes out of a study of OX40 agonist ivuxolimab in advanced cancers. V lost 8 bases, J lost 6 bases, and 8 bases stayed unmatched. This CDR3 is 13 amino acids long. CDR1 and CDR2 (germline): SQVTM, ANQGSEA. Assay used: immunoSEQ multiplex PCR; TCRdb lists only in-frame clones, some missing. The table includes about 110,000 clones, 75% to 95% detected once. This specimen was CD4+ or CD8+ T cells sorted from blood, taken in a trial of the OX40 agonist ivuxolimab. J is TRBJ2-1 and V is TRBV29-1, with 9 nucleotides matching TRBD2. This sequence was found in an adult with an advanced solid tumor such as melanoma, head and neck, liver or kidney cancer. This chain's CDR3 is CSSGLADFNEQFF. The CDR3 DNA reads TGCAGCTCGGGACTAGCCGATTTCAATGAGCAGTTCTTC.